These T cell receptor beta chains were read from a single sample in a study of cytomegalovirus exposure and HLA in healthy donors. TCRdb keeps only in-frame clones here, not all; method: immunoSEQ multiplex PCR. The sample has under 110,000 clones, about 70% seen once. Sequences were obtained from PBMCs. These receptors all come from a female donor in good health and CMV-seronegative. Both conserved end residues are part of each CDR3.

J: TRBJ1-4
V: TRBV28
CDR3: CASSFPREGLRNEKLFF

J: TRBJ2-5
V: TRBV13
CDR3: CASSFTRGLETQYF

J: TRBJ2-3
V: TRBV6-1
CDR3: CASSVSSGSRTDTQYF

J: TRBJ2-2
V: TRBV19
CDR3: CASSILTGGADTGELFF

J: TRBJ2-7
V: TRBV28
CDR3: CASNSGLAVRLRYEQYF

J: TRBJ1-2
V: TRBV2
CDR3: CASSEALGGQTNYGYTF

J: TRBJ1-1
V: TRBV11-3
CDR3: CASTQYVNTEAFF

J: TRBJ2-7
V: TRBV19
CDR3: CASSILYPPYEQYF

J: TRBJ2-1
V: TRBV29-1
CDR3: CSVPRGSSYNEQFF

J: TRBJ1-5
V: TRBV7-8
CDR3: CASSLGQNQPQHF

J: TRBJ2-7
V: TRBV25-1
CDR3: CASSESWGETRSEQYF

J: TRBJ2-3
V: TRBV5-1
CDR3: CASSLGLANLRDTQYF

J: TRBJ2-7
V: TRBV2
CDR3: CASSSPALAGAYEQYF

J: TRBJ2-3
V: TRBV28
CDR3: CAATGSPSTDTQYF

J: TRBJ2-1
V: TRBV18
CDR3: CASSPPGNSYNEQFF

J: TRBJ1-4
V: TRBV5-1
CDR3: CASSLVPQGNEKLFF

J: TRBJ1-2
V: TRBV30
CDR3: CAWRGTGGHGYTF

J: TRBJ2-3
V: TRBV20-1
CDR3: CSASLQDTQYF

J: TRBJ2-7
V: TRBV28
CDR3: CASRIAGGRTEQYF

J: TRBJ1-3
V: TRBV19
CDR3: CASSITGQGGNTIYF

J: TRBJ2-7
V: TRBV19
CDR3: CASSIATGGIYEQYF

J: TRBJ2-3
V: TRBV30
CDR3: CAWTGLAGITDTQYF

J: TRBJ1-1
V: TRBV7-9
CDR3: CASSFTGQGEAFF

J: TRBJ2-3
V: TRBV13
CDR3: CASSFRGTDTQYF

J: TRBJ2-3
V: TRBV5-4
CDR3: CASSTRGVGTDTQYF

J: TRBJ1-2
V: TRBV5-1
CDR3: CASSGTGGTGYTF

J: TRBJ2-5
V: TRBV7-9
CDR3: CASSRQQLGGWGETQYF

J: TRBJ2-2
V: TRBV7-2
CDR3: CASSQRERTGELFF

J: TRBJ1-2
V: TRBV5-4
CDR3: CAILTGGGYTF

J: TRBJ2-1
V: TRBV19
CDR3: CASSIATSSFYEQFF

J: TRBJ1-3
V: TRBV6-6
CDR3: CASSDRQGLGNTIYF

J: TRBJ2-3
V: TRBV11-2
CDR3: CASSRGDRGTDTQYF

J: TRBJ2-3
V: TRBV7-2
CDR3: CASSFQHSTDTQYF

J: TRBJ1-2
V: TRBV7-9
CDR3: CASSLQPGQGIGYTF

J: TRBJ2-7
V: TRBV28
CDR3: CASNIGGREGYEQYF

J: TRBJ2-4
V: TRBV9
CDR3: CATWTSRIAKNIQYF

J: TRBJ1-2
V: TRBV27
CDR3: CASSFIQGERRGYTF

J: TRBJ2-1
V: TRBV29-1
CDR3: CSVGPRGRFNEQFF